This TCR beta chain comes out of a study of control samples from healthy donors and cancer patients. The length of the CDR3 is 15 residues. Unmatched junction bases numbered 5, after V lost 3 bases and J lost 3 bases. The V gene's germline CDR1 is LGHNA and CDR2 YNFKEQ. Data came from immunoSEQ multiplex PCR; TCRdb stores just in-frame clones and leaves some out. The sample has about 120,000 clones; 85% to 95% are singletons. The V gene is TRBV4-2, the J gene TRBJ1-5; TRBD1 agrees at 7 bases. Sequenced: PBMCs. The sequence was obtained from a man aged 45-65 years with head and neck cancer. CDR3 coding DNA: TGTGCCAGCAGCCAGACAGGGACAGTCAATCAGCCCCAGCATTTT. Translating it yields CASSQTGTVNQPQHF.